The rows below give T cell receptor beta chains drawn from one sample of a study of somatic mutations in cytotoxic T cells in rheumatoid arthritis. Libraries were prepared by immunoSEQ multiplex PCR; TCRdb keeps only in-frame clonotypes and omits some of them. The sample has some 29,000 clones; around 84% are singletons. The sample comprised CD8+ T cells sorted from blood. The receptors originated from an adult with rheumatoid arthritis. Both conserved end residues are part of each CDR3. The order of the fields is J gene, D gene, clone size, V gene, CDR3 DNA, CDR3 protein. D genes are given only for firm matches. Rows may omit the clone size; those that give it use once, few, many or a size class.

TRBJ1-6,NA,few,TRBV7-9,TGTGCCAGCAGCGCAGATCGGAAGGGCAGGAATTCACCCCTCCACTTT,CASSADRKGRNSPLHF
TRBJ2-2,NA,NA,TRBV9,TGTGCCAGCACCACGGGATTAAACACCGGGGAGCTGTTTTTT,CASTTGLNTGELFF
TRBJ2-7,TRBD2,NA,TRBV9,TGTGCCAGCAGCGGCGGTAGCGGGACATCCTACGAGCAGTACTTC,CASSGGSGTSYEQYF
TRBJ2-7,NA,few,TRBV27,TGTGCCAGCAGTTTAGGACAGACCTACGAGCAGTACTTC,CASSLGQTYEQYF
TRBJ2-5,NA,NA,TRBV7-6,TGTGCCAGCAGGGGGCTGGAGGAGACCCAGTACTTC,CASRGLEETQYF
TRBJ2-3,TRBD2,NA,TRBV6-6,TGTGCCAGCGGCCCCGCGGGAGGGCCGAAAGATACGCAGTATTTT,CASGPAGGPKDTQYF
TRBJ2-1,NA,NA,TRBV9,TGTGCCAGCAGCGTAGCAGGTGGGGGGGCAGGAAATGAGCAGTTCTTC,CASSVAGGGAGNEQFF
TRBJ2-1,NA,NA,TRBV11-2,TGTGCCAGCAGCTTAGGTGCGGGCGGGATCAATGAGCAGTTCTTC,CASSLGAGGINEQFF
TRBJ2-3,NA,NA,TRBV5-6,TGTGCCAGCAGTTGGGGTGCGATATCCACAGATACGCAGTATTTT,CASSWGAISTDTQYF
TRBJ1-2,TRBD1,once,TRBV7-9,TGTGCCAGCAGCCCCCTCGGGACGGTTCAACAGGGGAAAGCTGGCTACACCTTC,CASSPLGTVQQGKAGYTF
TRBJ2-7,NA,few,TRBV10-3,TGTGCCATCAGTGAGTCGGCAGGGACCTACGAGCAGTACTTC,CAISESAGTYEQYF
TRBJ1-3,NA,once,TRBV5-1,TGCGCCAGCAGCTTAGGAGAAAGCTCTGGAAACACCATATATTTT,CASSLGESSGNTIYF
TRBJ2-7,NA,NA,TRBV7-9,TGTGCCAGCAGCTTAGCGGTCGGACAGCCCTACGAGCAGTACTTC,CASSLAVGQPYEQYF
TRBJ1-2,TRBD1,NA,TRBV28,TGTGCCAGCATCCCTGGACAGGCCTTGCTCTATGGCTACACCTTC,CASIPGQALLYGYTF
TRBJ2-1,NA,NA,TRBV28,TGTGCCAGCAGACAGAGCTCCTACAATGAGCAGTTCTTC,CASRQSSYNEQFF
TRBJ2-1,NA,NA,TRBV27,TGTGCCAGCACACGGGGGACAGCTTACAATGAGCAGTTCTTC,CASTRGTAYNEQFF
TRBJ2-6,NA,NA,TRBV29-1,TGCAGCGTTGAAGTACGGGACTCTGGGGCCAACGTCCTGACTTTC,CSVEVRDSGANVLTF
TRBJ1-5,NA,NA,TRBV4-1,TGCGCCAGCAGCCAATGGGCAGCCGATTCCAATCAGCCCCAGCATTTT,CASSQWAADSNQPQHF
TRBJ2-2,TRBD2,once,TRBV5-1,TGCGCCAGCAGCTATGTTAGCGGGAGTGAATACACCGGGGAGCTGTTTTTT,CASSYVSGSEYTGELFF